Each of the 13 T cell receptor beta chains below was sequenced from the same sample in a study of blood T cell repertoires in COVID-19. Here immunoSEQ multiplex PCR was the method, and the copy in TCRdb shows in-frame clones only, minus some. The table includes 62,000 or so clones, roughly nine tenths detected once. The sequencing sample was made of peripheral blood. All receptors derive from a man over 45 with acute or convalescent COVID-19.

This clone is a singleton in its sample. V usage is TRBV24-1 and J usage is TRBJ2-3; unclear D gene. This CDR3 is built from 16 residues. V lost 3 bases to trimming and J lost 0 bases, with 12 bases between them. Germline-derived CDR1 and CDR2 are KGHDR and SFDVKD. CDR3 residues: CATSDTPYKSTDTQYF. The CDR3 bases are TGTGCCACCAGTGATACGCCATACAAAAGCACAGATACGCAGTATTTT.

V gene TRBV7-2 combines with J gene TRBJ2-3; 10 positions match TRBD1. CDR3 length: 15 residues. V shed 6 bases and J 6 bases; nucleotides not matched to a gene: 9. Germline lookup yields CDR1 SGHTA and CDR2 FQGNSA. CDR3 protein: CASSYRTGGYDTQYF. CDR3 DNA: TGTGCCAGCAGTTATAGGACAGGGGGGTATGATACGCAGTATTTT.

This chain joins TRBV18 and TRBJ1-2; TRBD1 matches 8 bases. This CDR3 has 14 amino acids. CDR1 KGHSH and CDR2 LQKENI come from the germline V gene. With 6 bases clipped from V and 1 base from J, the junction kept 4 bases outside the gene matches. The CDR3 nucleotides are TGTGCCAGCTCGCGGACAGGGATTAACTATGGCTACACCTTC. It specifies CASSRTGINYGYTF.

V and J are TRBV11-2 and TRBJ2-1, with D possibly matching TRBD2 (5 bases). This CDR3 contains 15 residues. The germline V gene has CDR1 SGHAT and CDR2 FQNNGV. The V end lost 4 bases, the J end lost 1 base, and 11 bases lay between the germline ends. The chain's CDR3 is CASSSWTGSYNEQFF. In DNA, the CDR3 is TGTGCCAGCAGCTCCTGGACTGGGTCCTACAATGAGCAGTTCTTC. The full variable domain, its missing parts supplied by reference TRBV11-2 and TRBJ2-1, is EAGVAQSPRYKIIEKRQSVAFWCNPISGHATLYWYQQILGQGPKLLIQFQNNGVVDDSQLPKDRFSAERLKGVDSTLKIQPAKLEDSAVYLCASSSWTGSYNEQFFGPGTRLTVL.

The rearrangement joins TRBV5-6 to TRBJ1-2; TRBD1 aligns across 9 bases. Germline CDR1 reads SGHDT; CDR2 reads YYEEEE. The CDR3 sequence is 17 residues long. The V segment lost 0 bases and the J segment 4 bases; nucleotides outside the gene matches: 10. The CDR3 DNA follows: TGTGCCAGCAGCTTGGTAGGGACAGGGATGATTGGCTATGGCTACACCTTC. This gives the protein CASSLVGTGMIGYGYTF.

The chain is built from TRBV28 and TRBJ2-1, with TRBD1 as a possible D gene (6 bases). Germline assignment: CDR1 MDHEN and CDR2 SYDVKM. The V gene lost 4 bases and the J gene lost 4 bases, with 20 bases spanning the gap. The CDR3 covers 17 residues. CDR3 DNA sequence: TGTGCCAGCAGTTCTCACCAGGGGATCGTGGTGTACAATGAGCAGTTCTTC. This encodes CASSSHQGIVVYNEQFF.

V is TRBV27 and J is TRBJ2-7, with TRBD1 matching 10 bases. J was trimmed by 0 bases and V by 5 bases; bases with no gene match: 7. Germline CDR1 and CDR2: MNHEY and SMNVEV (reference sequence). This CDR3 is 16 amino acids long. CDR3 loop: CASSPRQGANSYEQYF. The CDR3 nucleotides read TGTGCCAGCAGTCCTAGACAGGGGGCTAACTCCTACGAGCAGTACTTC.

The CDR3 sequence: CASSLSPGTHGYTF. DNA of the CDR3: TGTGCCAGCAGCTTATCCCCAGGGACACACGGCTACACCTTC. The chain combines TRBV7-9 with TRBJ1-2, with a tentative D call TRBD1 (6 bases). The V and J ends lost 2 bases and 8 bases respectively, with 15 bases between them. This CDR3 contains 14 residues. CDR1 and CDR2 from the germline V gene are SEHNR and FQNEAQ (reference sequence).

CDR3 loop: CASSQTLAGVYYNEQFF. The CDR3 DNA reads TGTGCCAGCTCACAGACGTTAGCGGGAGTTTATTACAATGAGCAGTTCTTC. The chain is built from TRBV18 and TRBJ2-1; TRBD2 matches at 9 bases. Germline V gene lookup returns CDR1 KGHSH and CDR2 LQKENI. J lost 4 bases, V lost 4 bases, and 11 bases had no gene match. The CDR3 is 17 residues long.

CDR3 protein: CASRETENNEQFF. The CDR3 coding sequence is TGTGCCAGCAGAGAGACAGAGAACAATGAGCAGTTCTTC. The chain recombines TRBV2 with TRBJ2-1, with D possibly matching TRBD1 (5 bases). This CDR3 has 13 residues. V was cut by 6 bases and J by 5 bases, with 11 bases left in between. CDR1 and CDR2 from the germline V gene are SNHLY and FYNNEI.

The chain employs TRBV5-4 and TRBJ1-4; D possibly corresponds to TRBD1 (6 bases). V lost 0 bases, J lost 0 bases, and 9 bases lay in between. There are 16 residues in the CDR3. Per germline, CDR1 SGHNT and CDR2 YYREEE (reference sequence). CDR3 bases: TGTGCCAGCAGCTTGGGACAGGATTCAACTAATGAAAAACTGTTTTTT. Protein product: CASSLGQDSTNEKLFF.

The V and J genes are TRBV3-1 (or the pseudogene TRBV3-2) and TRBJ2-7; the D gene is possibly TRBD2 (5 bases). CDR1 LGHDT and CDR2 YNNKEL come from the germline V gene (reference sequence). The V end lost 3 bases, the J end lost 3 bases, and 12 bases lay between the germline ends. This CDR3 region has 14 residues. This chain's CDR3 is CASSQRSAGYEQYF. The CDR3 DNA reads TGTGCCAGCAGCCAGCGGTCGGCGGGCTACGAGCAGTACTTC.

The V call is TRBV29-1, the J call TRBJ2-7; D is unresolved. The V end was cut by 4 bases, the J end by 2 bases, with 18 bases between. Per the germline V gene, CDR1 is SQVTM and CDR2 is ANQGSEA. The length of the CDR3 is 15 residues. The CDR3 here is CSVVSGSKTTYEQYF. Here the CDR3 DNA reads TGCAGCGTTGTATCCGGGTCCAAAACGACCTACGAGCAGTACTTC.